This TCR beta chain originates from a study of cytomegalovirus exposure and HLA in healthy donors. This CDR3 contains 12 residues. Germline CDR1 is LNHNV and CDR2 is YYDKDF (reference sequence). The V gene lost 1 base and the J gene lost 5 bases, with 6 bases spanning the gap. Healthy people donating bone marrow made up the donors. The PCR was carried out with 60 Vbeta primers and 13 Jbeta primers. The assay was immunoSEQ multiplex PCR, and TCRdb's table has in-frame clones only and misses some. The table lists 45,000 to 70,000 clones, about 80% of them singletons. Study-level points and caveats: Specificity of three CMV-associated chains for CMV antigens was verified in vitro.

About this clone itself: Its antigen remains unknown.

Material: PBMCs. The clonotype comes from a man aged 45-65 years in good health and CMV-seronegative. This rearrangement joins TRBV15 to TRBJ2-7, with a possible D match to TRBD2 (5 bases). The CDR3 DNA is TGTGCCACCAGCAGAGCGGAGGACGAGCAGTACTTC. Amino acid sequence: CATSRAEDEQYF. Combining the CDR3 with reference TRBV15 and TRBJ2-7 gives the whole variable domain DAMVIQNPRYQVTQFGKPVTLSCSQTLNHNVMYWYQQKSSQAPKLLFHYYDKDFNNEADTPDNFQSRRPNTSFCFLDIRSPGLGDTAMYLCATSRAEDEQYFGPGTRLTVT.